The clone carrying this TCR beta chain was detected ten times or more. No antigen is known for it. The authors used template switching to add a universal primer site and gave cDNA unique molecular identifiers. TCRdb used MiXCR to reprocess the 5' RACE reads, holding one entry per CDR3 protein. The data hold around 480,000 distinct CDR3 sequences, with 13% to 15% observed a single time. The CDR3 sequence is 10 residues long. Trimming left V 8 bases short and J 8 bases short, with 9 bases between. Germline CDR1 reads MNHNS; CDR2 reads SASEGT. These data come from a study of identical twins. Findings and limits, study-wide: It was cross-sectional statistical analysis, not following the same donors, that the conclusions relied on. Insertions were fewer in abundant cord blood beta clonotypes, whereas memory repertoires showed none of this pattern. Part of the zero-insertion signal could reflect confounding by invariant MAIT and iNKT cells.

These records were also assigned to another study, of yellow fever vaccine responses in identical twins.

The receptor was isolated from a woman in her late teens or twenties in good health. The rearrangement links TRBV6-1 to TRBJ1-1; possibly TRBD1 for D (6 bases). Sequenced input: CD4+ T cells sorted from blood. The CDR3 reads CASVGTEAFF. The CDR3 nucleotides read TGTGCCAGCGTAGGGACAGAAGCTTTCTTT.